The 9 T cell receptor beta chains below come from one sample, sequenced in a study of blood T cell repertoires in COVID-19. TCRdb's table, derived via immunoSEQ multiplex PCR, lists solely in-frame clones and lacks some. The sample gives 150,000 to 200,000 clones, 84% of which show up once; approximately 7.3% is in the top ten. Sequencing was performed on peripheral blood. These receptors all stem from a human donor in a cohort sampled during active COVID-19.

This clone was seen a handful of times. The rearrangement links TRBV11-2 to TRBJ2-3, with D perhaps TRBD2 (5 bases). The V end lost 1 base, the J end lost 4 bases, and 6 bases lay between the germline ends. The CDR3 contains 13 residues. CDR1 and CDR2 (germline): SGHAT, FQNNGV. For the CDR3, the DNA is TGTGCCAGCAGCTTAGTCGGGGCAGATACGCAGTATTTT. It codes for CASSLVGADTQYF. Full variable domain (outside the CDR3, taken from reference TRBV11-2 and TRBJ2-3): EAGVAQSPRYKIIEKRQSVAFWCNPISGHATLYWYQQILGQGPKLLIQFQNNGVVDDSQLPKDRFSAERLKGVDSTLKIQPAKLEDSAVYLCASSLVGADTQYFGPGTRLTVL.

CDR3 loop: CASSTRDSFVTGELFF. CDR3 coding DNA: TGTGCCAGTAGTACAAGGGACAGTTTTGTCACCGGGGAGCTGTTTTTT. The rearrangement joins TRBV19 to TRBJ2-2, with 7 bases fitting TRBD1. This CDR3 is 16 amino acids long. Losses at the gene ends were 4 bases for V and 4 bases for J; bases not matched to a gene: 9. Germline loops: CDR1 LNHDA, CDR2 SQIVND (reference sequence).

The gene calls are TRBV9 and TRBJ1-2, with TRBD1 as a possible D gene (5 bases). This CDR3 has 16 residues. CDR1 is SGDLS and CDR2 is YYNGEE in the germline V gene. V was trimmed by 0 bases and J by 3 bases, leaving 15 bases between them. The CDR3 spells CASSVDLGGSDYGYTF. In DNA form, the CDR3 reads TGTGCCAGCAGCGTAGATTTGGGGGGTAGTGACTATGGCTACACCTTC.

J is TRBJ1-1 and V is TRBV30; D gene uncertain. Germline V gene data show CDR1 as GTSNPN and CDR2 as SVGIG (reference sequence). The germline V and J ends were trimmed by 1 base and 3 bases, with 15 bases remaining between them. This CDR3 region has 15 residues. CDR3 coding DNA: TGTGCCTGGAGTGAGGCAAGTTTGCGGGACACTGAAGCTTTCTTT. Its protein is CAWSEASLRDTEAFF.

The CDR3 here is CASSPSGGGDTEAFF. CDR3 sequence (DNA): TGTGCCAGCAGCCCATCAGGGGGCGGCGACACTGAAGCTTTCTTT. V is TRBV2 and J is TRBJ1-1; TRBD1 aligns across 8 bases. Germline assignment: CDR1 SNHLY and CDR2 FYNNEI. The CDR3 is 15 residues long. J was trimmed by 3 bases and V by 6 bases; bases with no gene match: 9.

The rearrangement links TRBV6-5 to TRBJ1-1, with no clear D. The CDR3 totals 13 residues. Germline lookup yields CDR1 MNHEY and CDR2 SVGAGI. V was pared by 5 bases and J by 3 bases, with 10 bases between. The CDR3 nucleotides are TGTGCCAGCAGTCATGAACGGGACACTGAAGCTTTCTTT. It codes for CASSHERDTEAFF.

V and J are TRBV7-3 and TRBJ1-6; 9 bases match TRBD1. Germline values: CDR1 SGHTA, CDR2 FQGTGA. The CDR3 has 14 residues. V shed 5 bases and J 6 bases; nucleotides not matched to a gene: 2. CDR3: CASSTGGPNSPLHF. For the CDR3, the DNA is TGTGCCAGCAGCACAGGGGGCCCTAATTCACCCCTCCACTTT.

The gene calls are TRBV5-1 and TRBJ2-5; possible D gene TRBD2, 5 bases. Germline V gene lookup returns CDR1 SGHRS and CDR2 YFSETQ. CDR3 length equals 13 residues. Trimming stripped 4 bases from V and 0 bases from J, with 7 bases between. The CDR3 loop is CASSPGYQETQYF. In DNA, the CDR3 is TGCGCCAGCAGCCCGGGGTACCAAGAGACCCAGTACTTC.

The V and J genes are TRBV29-1 and TRBJ2-7; D is possibly TRBD2 (7 bases). This CDR3 spans 13 amino acids. Trimming left V 4 bases short and J 6 bases short, with 16 bases between. Per germline, CDR1 SQVTM and CDR2 ANQGSEA. Here the CDR3 reads CSVGTGTTSEQYF. The CDR3 nucleotides read TGCAGCGTTGGAACAGGGACTACTTCCGAGCAGTACTTC.